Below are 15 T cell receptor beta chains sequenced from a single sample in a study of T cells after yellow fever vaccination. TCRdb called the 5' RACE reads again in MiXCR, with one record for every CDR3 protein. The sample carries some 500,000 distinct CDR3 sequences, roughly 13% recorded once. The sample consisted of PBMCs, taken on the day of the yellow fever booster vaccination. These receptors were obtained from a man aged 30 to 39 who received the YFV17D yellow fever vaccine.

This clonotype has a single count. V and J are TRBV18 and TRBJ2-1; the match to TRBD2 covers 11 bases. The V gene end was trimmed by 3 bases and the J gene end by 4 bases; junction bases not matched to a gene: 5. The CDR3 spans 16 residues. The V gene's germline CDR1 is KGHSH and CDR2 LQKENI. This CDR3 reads CASSPPGLAEYNEQFF. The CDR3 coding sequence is TGTGCCAGCTCACCCCCGGGACTAGCGGAGTACAATGAGCAGTTCTTC.

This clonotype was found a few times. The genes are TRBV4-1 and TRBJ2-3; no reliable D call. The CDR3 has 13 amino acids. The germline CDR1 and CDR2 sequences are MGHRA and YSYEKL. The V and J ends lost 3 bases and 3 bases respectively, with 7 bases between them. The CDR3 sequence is CASSHSGTDTQYF. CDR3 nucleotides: TGCGCCAGCAGCCATTCCGGGACAGATACGCAGTATTTT.

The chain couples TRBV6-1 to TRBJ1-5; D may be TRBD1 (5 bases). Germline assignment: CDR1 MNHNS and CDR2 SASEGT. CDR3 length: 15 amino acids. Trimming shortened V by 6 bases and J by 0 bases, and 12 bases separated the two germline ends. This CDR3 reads CASRLDRYSNQPQHF. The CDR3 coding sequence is TGTGCCAGCAGGCTAGACAGATATAGCAATCAGCCCCAGCATTTT.

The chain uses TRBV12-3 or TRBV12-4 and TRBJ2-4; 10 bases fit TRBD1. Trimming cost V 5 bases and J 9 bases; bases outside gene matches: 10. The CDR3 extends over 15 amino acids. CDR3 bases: TGTGCCAGCAGTGACAGGGGGCGGGGTATCACCATTCAGTACTTC. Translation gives CASSDRGRGITIQYF.

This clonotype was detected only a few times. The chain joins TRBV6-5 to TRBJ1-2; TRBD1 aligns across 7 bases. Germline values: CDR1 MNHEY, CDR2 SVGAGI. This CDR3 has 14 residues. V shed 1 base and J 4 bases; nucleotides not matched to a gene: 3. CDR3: CASSYYRDSYGYTF. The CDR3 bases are TGTGCCAGCAGTTACTACCGGGACAGCTATGGCTACACCTTC.

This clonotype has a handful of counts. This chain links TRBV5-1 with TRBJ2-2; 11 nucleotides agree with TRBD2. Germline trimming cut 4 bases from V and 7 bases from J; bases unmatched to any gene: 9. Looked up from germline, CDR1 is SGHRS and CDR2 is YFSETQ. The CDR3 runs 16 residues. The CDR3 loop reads CASSPRAGLAVGELFF. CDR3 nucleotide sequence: TGCGCCAGCAGCCCCAGGGCGGGACTAGCGGTCGGGGAGCTGTTTTTT.

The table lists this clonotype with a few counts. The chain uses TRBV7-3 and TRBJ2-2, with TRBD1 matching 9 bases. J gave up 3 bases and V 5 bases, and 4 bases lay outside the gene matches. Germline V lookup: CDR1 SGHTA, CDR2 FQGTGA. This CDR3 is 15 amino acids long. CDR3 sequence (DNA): TGTGCCAGCAGCAAAACAGGGGGCGACACCGGGGAGCTGTTTTTT. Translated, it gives CASSKTGGDTGELFF.

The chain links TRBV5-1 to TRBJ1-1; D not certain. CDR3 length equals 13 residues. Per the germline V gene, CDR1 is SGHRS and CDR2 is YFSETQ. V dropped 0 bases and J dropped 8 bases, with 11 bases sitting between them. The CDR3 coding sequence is TGCGCCAGCAGCTTGGTCAGCGAAACAGAAGCTTTCTTT. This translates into CASSLVSETEAFF.

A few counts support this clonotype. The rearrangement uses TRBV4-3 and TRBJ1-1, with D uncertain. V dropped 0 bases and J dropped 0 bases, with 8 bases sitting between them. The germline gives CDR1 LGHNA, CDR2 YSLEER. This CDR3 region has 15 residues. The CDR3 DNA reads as TGCGCCAGCAGCCAAGATTCGCAGCTGAACACTGAAGCTTTCTTT. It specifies CASSQDSQLNTEAFF.

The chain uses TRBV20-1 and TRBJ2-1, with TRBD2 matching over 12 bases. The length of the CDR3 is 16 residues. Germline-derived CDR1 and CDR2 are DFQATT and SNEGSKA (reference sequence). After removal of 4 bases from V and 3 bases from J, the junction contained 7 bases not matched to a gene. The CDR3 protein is CSATRTSGIGYNEQFF. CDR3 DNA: TGCAGTGCTACCCGGACTAGCGGGATTGGCTACAATGAGCAGTTCTTC.

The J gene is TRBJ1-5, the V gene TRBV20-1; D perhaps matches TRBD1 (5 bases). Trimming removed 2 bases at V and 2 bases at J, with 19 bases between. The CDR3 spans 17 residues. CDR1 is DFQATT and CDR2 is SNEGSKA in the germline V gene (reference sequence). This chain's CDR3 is CSARWGTGMKGNQPQHF. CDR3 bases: TGCAGTGCTAGATGGGGAACAGGTATGAAGGGCAATCAGCCCCAGCATTTT.

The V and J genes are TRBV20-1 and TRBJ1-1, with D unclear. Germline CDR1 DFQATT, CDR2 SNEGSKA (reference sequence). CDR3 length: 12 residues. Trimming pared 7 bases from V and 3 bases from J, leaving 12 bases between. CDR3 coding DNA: TGCAGTGTAGAGAGATATGACACTGAAGCTTTCTTT. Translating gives CSVERYDTEAFF.

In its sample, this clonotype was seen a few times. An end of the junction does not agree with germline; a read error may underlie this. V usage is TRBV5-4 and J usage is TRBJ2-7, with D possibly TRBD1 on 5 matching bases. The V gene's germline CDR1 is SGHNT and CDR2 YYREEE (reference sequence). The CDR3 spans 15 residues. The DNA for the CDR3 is TGTGCCAGCAGCTTGGCGTGGCAGGGCTCCGACGAGCAGTACTTC. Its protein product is CASSLAWQGSDEQYF.

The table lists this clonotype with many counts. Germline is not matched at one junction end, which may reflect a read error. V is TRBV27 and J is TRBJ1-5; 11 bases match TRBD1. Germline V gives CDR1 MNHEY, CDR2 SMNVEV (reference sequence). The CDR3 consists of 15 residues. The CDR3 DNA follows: TGCGCCAGCAGCCCTGGGACAGGGGGAAATCAGCCCCAGCATTTT. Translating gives CASSPGTGGNQPQHF.

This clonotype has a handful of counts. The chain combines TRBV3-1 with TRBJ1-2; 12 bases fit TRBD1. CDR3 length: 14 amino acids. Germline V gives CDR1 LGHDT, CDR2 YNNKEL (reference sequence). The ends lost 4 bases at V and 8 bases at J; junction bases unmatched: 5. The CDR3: CASSPGQGAFGYTF. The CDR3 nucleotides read TGTGCCAGCAGCCCGGGACAGGGGGCGTTCGGCTACACCTTC.